This passage covers 15 T cell receptor beta chains from one sample sequenced in a study of T cell repertoires in cytomegalovirus infection. TCRdb re-analysed the reads in MiXCR, keeping a single row per CDR3 protein. The sample carries about 130,000 distinct CDR3 sequences, roughly 9% recorded once. Sequenced sample: PBMCs. The origin of the receptors is a human donor in good health (CMV status not recorded). Some clones in this sample may be carry-over from other donors' samples.

V gene TRBV29-1 combines with J gene TRBJ2-1, with D perhaps matching TRBD1 (6 bases). The length of the CDR3 is 15 residues. Trimming removed 0 bases at V and 2 bases at J, with 11 bases between. Germline CDR1 is SQVTM and CDR2 is ANQGSEA. The CDR3 DNA sequence: TGCAGCGTTGAAGAAGGGGGACCCCCCTACAATGAGCAGTTCTTC. Protein product: CSVEEGGPPYNEQFF.

Ten or more counts support this clonotype. V usage is TRBV6-5 and J usage is TRBJ1-5; 7 bases align to TRBD1. Unmatched junction bases numbered 11, after V lost 0 bases and J lost 3 bases. This CDR3 region has 18 residues. In germline, CDR1 is MNHEY, CDR2 SVGAGI. In DNA, the CDR3 is TGTGCCAGCAGTTACTCAAGGGCGACAGGGAATAACAATCAGCCCCAGCATTTT. Translated: CASSYSRATGNNNQPQHF.

This clonotype was detected many times. V gene TRBV7-2 combines with J gene TRBJ2-2; TRBD2 agrees at 8 bases. This CDR3 contains 15 residues. V lost 2 bases, J lost 6 bases, and 5 bases stayed unmatched. Per the germline V gene, CDR1 is SGHTA and CDR2 is FQGNSA. CDR3 in amino acids: CASSLRRGGPGELFF. The DNA for the CDR3 is TGTGCCAGCAGCTTAAGACGGGGGGGCCCCGGGGAGCTGTTTTTT.

This clonotype was counted many times. The chain recombines TRBV20-1 with TRBJ1-2; D may be TRBD1 (5 bases). Germline CDR1 DFQATT, CDR2 SNEGSKA (reference sequence). Trimming stripped 6 bases from V and 3 bases from J, with 17 bases between. The CDR3 covers 14 residues. CDR3 amino acids: CSARLGTGHYGYTF. CDR3 bases: TGCAGTGCCCGCCTGGGGACCGGCCACTATGGCTACACCTTC.

A few counts support this clonotype. The chain is built from TRBV28 and TRBJ1-2, with D maybe TRBD1 (5 bases). This CDR3 has 14 residues. V was cut by 2 bases and J by 6 bases, with 13 bases left in between. The germline V gene encodes CDR1 MDHEN and CDR2 SYDVKM. CDR3 loop: CASSLVLRGDGYTF. The CDR3 nucleotides read TGTGCCAGCAGTTTAGTCCTAAGGGGTGATGGCTACACCTTC.

The chain carries TRBV5-4 and TRBJ2-1; D may be TRBD1 (6 bases). V dropped 2 bases and J dropped 3 bases, with 15 bases sitting between them. The CDR3 totals 16 residues. Germline CDR1 is SGHNT and CDR2 is YYREEE (reference sequence). The CDR3 DNA follows: TGTGCCAGCAGCTTCTCCCGGGACATGAACTACAATGAGCAGTTCTTC. Its translation: CASSFSRDMNYNEQFF.

This clonotype was picked up many times. The rearrangement uses TRBV7-9 and TRBJ1-6; tentatively, D is TRBD1 (5 bases). CDR1 is SEHNR, CDR2 FQNEAQ, per germline (reference sequence). The CDR3 has 17 amino acids. The V end lost 4 bases, the J end lost 0 bases, and 13 bases lay between the germline ends. As DNA, the CDR3 is TGTGCCAGCAGCTCCTTGGGGGGGAGCTCCTATAATTCACCCCTCCACTTT. This sequence encodes CASSSLGGSSYNSPLHF.

At least ten counts were recorded for this clonotype. This sequence joins TRBV2 and TRBJ1-2; 12 bases line up with TRBD1. The CDR3 is 14 residues long. V dropped 7 bases and J dropped 8; count of bases not matched to a gene: 8. Germline V gene lookup returns CDR1 SNHLY and CDR2 FYNNEI. The DNA for the CDR3 is TGTGCCAGCACCGGGACAGGGGGCTTCGGCGGCTACACCTTC. Translation gives CASTGTGGFGGYTF. The full variable domain, completed using reference TRBV2 and TRBJ1-2, is EPEVTQTPSHQVTQMGQEVILRCVPISNHLYFYWYRQILGQKVEFLVSFYNNEISEKSEIFDDQFSVERPDGSNFTLKIRSTKLEDSAMYFCASTGTGGFGGYTFGSGTRLTVV.

This clonotype was observed at least ten times. V usage is TRBV27 and J usage is TRBJ2-3, with D maybe TRBD2 (6 bases). This CDR3 is built from 15 residues. V was cut by 2 bases and J by 4 bases, with 13 bases left in between. CDR1 is MNHEY and CDR2 is SMNVEV in the germline V gene (reference sequence). For the CDR3, the DNA is TGTGCCAGCAGTTTACCGGGAGAAAGGCCAGATACGCAGTATTTT. It translates to CASSLPGERPDTQYF.

Details on this clonotype: This could be a read error, since a much larger clone is one nucleotide away. The rearrangement joins TRBV7-6 to TRBJ1-1; D may be TRBD1 (5 bases). Germline V gene sequence: CDR1 SGHVS, CDR2 FNYEAQ. This CDR3 spans 19 amino acids. In nucleotides, the CDR3 is TGTACCAGCAGCTTAGCGGGCGAGACGCTCGGTGGGGGAAACACTGAAGCTTTCTTT. Encoded protein: CTSSLAGETLGGGNTEAFF.

This clonotype was seen at least ten times. The CDR3 region has the DNA TGTGCCAGCAGCTCCGGTCCCAACTATGGCTACACCTTC. This codes for CASSSGPNYGYTF. The V call is TRBV7-2, the J call TRBJ1-2, with D uncertain. V was pared by 4 bases and J by 2 bases, with 8 bases between. The germline V gene has CDR1 SGHTA and CDR2 FQGNSA. The CDR3 totals 13 residues.

The chain carries TRBV20-1 and TRBJ1-6; D call uncertain. Germline CDR1 and CDR2: DFQATT and SNEGSKA (reference sequence). The V and J ends lost 7 bases and 3 bases respectively, with 22 bases between them. The CDR3 has 17 residues. CDR3 in amino acids: CSVVKEWNSLYNSPLHF. The CDR3 nucleotides are TGCAGTGTCGTCAAGGAATGGAACAGCCTCTATAATTCACCCCTCCACTTT.

The table lists this clonotype with a few counts. The chain uses TRBV6-5 and TRBJ1-1, with unresolved D. Trimming shortened V by 6 bases and J by 3 bases, and 14 bases separated the two germline ends. The germline CDR1 and CDR2 sequences are MNHEY and SVGAGI. CDR3 length equals 14 residues. CDR3 nucleotides: TGTGCCAGCAGGGGTAGGTTTGGGTACACTGAAGCTTTCTTT. Protein sequence: CASRGRFGYTEAFF.

The V gene is TRBV20-1, the J gene TRBJ1-4; D may be TRBD1 (6 bases). V lost 1 base, J lost 7 bases, and 16 bases lay in between. Germline V gives CDR1 DFQATT, CDR2 SNEGSKA (reference sequence). The CDR3 covers 15 residues. The DNA for the CDR3 is TGCAGTGCTAGAGTTGGGGGGGGCGCCGCTGAAAAACTGTTTTTT. Amino acids: CSARVGGGAAEKLFF.

This clonotype was detected many times. This rearrangement joins TRBV7-9 to TRBJ1-3; TRBD1 matches at 8 bases. Trimming removed 2 bases from V and 0 bases from J; junction bases left unmatched: 3. The CDR3 spans 16 residues. Germline V gene lookup returns CDR1 SEHNR and CDR2 FQNEAQ (reference sequence). As DNA, the CDR3 is TGTGCCAGCAGCTTAAGGGACAGGACCTCTGGAAACACCATATATTTT. Its translation is CASSLRDRTSGNTIYF.